This T cell receptor (beta chain) derives from a study of blood T cell repertoires in COVID-19. Study at large: Researchers got acute and convalescent COVID-19 samples from the United States, Italy and Spain.

Authors' analysis steps: Researchers report that nucleated cell counts were estimated from reference gene primer amplification. Assay used: immunoSEQ multiplex PCR; TCRdb lists only in-frame clones, some missing. Clonal size and the V and J genes are those of that table, whereas D and trimming came from the DNA. The repertoire has around 88,000 clones, 85% to 95% of them found once; the top ten carry 1.5% to 2%. With 9 bases clipped from V and 0 bases from J, the junction kept 13 bases outside the gene matches. The CDR3 is 17 residues long. Germline V CDR1 and CDR2: LNHDA, SQIVND (reference sequence).

This chain uses TRBV19 with TRBJ2-1; TRBD2 matches at 8 bases. The origin of this receptor is a man between 60 and 70 years old with acute or convalescent COVID-19. Material: peripheral blood. The CDR3 sequence: CASLKTIAGSSYNEQFF. CDR3 bases: TGTGCCAGCCTTAAGACGATAGCGGGGAGCTCCTACAATGAGCAGTTCTTC.